This T cell receptor beta chain was obtained from a study of T cell changes during pregnancy in multiple sclerosis. The CDR3 loop spans 16 amino acids. Germline V gene data show CDR1 as LNHNV and CDR2 as YYDKDF (reference sequence). V was pared by 1 base and J by 6 bases, with 15 bases between. The table came from immunoSEQ multiplex PCR; TCRdb's copy has only in-frame clones and leaves some out. The sample records approximately 40,000 clones, roughly 96% being singletons. This chain connects TRBV15 to TRBJ1-4; perhaps TRBD1 as D (6 bases). This TCR came from a female donor with multiple sclerosis, enrolled in a pregnancy study. The sample in question was peripheral blood, obtained in the second trimester of pregnancy. In DNA, the CDR3 is TGTGCCACCAGCAGAGGAGGTGGCAGGGGCCATGAAAAACTGTTTTTT. It yields the protein CATSRGGGRGHEKLFF.